The next 8 T cell receptor beta chains were all read from a single sample in a study of response to subunit inactivated influenza vaccine. TCRdb re-called the RT-PCR reads through MiXCR, storing one row per CDR3 protein. The sample has roughly 700,000 distinct CDR3 sequences; around 13% are singletons. Sequenced here: PBMCs from blood, sampled 14 to 15 days before vaccination. These receptors all come from a man aged 45-65 years who received an inactivated influenza vaccine.

The sample holds many counts of this clonotype. CDR3 amino acids: CASSLSLSYEQYF. The CDR3 DNA sequence: TGTGCCAGCAGTTTAAGCCTATCCTACGAGCAGTACTTC. The chain couples TRBV12-3 or TRBV12-4 to TRBJ2-7; D call uncertain. V was cut by 2 bases and J by 1 base, with 6 bases left in between. The CDR3 is 13 amino acids.

Only one count was recorded for this clonotype. The chain is built from TRBV15 and TRBJ2-5, with no clear D. The V gene lost 6 bases and the J gene lost 5 bases, with 25 bases spanning the gap. The CDR3 consists of 17 residues. Germline V gives CDR1 LNHNV, CDR2 YYDKDF (reference sequence). CDR3 sequence (DNA): TGTGCCACCAGGCCTATCTTGGACGTGATCCAGGAGGAGACCCAGTACTTC. Translation: CATRPILDVIQEETQYF.

This clonotype was recorded many times. The V gene is TRBV7-2, the J gene TRBJ2-3, with D perhaps given as TRBD1 or TRBD2 (5 bases each). Germline CDR1 is SGHTA and CDR2 is FQGNSA. The V end lost 3 bases, the J end lost 3 bases, and 10 bases lay between the germline ends. The CDR3 runs 14 residues. CDR3: CASSFEGTTDTQYF. In DNA, the CDR3 is TGTGCCAGCAGCTTCGAGGGGACGACAGATACGCAGTATTTT.

This clonotype has just a few counts. DNA of the CDR3: TGTGCCAGCAGCGTAGACGGTACGCGCTCCTACAATGAGCAGTTCTTC. As protein: CASSVDGTRSYNEQFF. The J gene is TRBJ2-1, the V gene TRBV9; no reliable D call. Germline CDR1 reads SGDLS; CDR2 reads YYNGEE. Trimming pared 0 bases from V and 0 bases from J, leaving 10 bases between. CDR3 size: 16 residues.

This clonotype was counted only a few times. The chain has TRBV5-1 and TRBJ2-3; 7 bases are shared with TRBD2. Germline lookup yields CDR1 SGHRS and CDR2 YFSETQ. The length of the CDR3 is 16 residues. Trimming removed 4 bases from V and 4 bases from J; junction bases left unmatched: 12. The CDR3 coding sequence is TGCGCCAGCAGCCTCGGGACTAACAAAGCCTCAGATACGCAGTATTTT. Protein: CASSLGTNKASDTQYF.

This chain joins TRBV10-1 and TRBJ2-3, with unresolved D. Germline values: CDR1 WNHNN, CDR2 SYGVQD (reference sequence). The V gene lost 5 bases and the J gene lost 6 bases, with 18 bases spanning the gap. This CDR3 contains 15 residues. The CDR3 DNA sequence: TGCGCCAGCAGTTTCGCGACCCAAGACGCGGATACGCAGTATTTT. Translation: CASSFATQDADTQYF.

This clonotype appeared many times. The chain uses TRBV7-8 and TRBJ1-4, with TRBD1 as a possible D gene (6 bases). Deletions cut 5 bases from V and 14 bases from J, with 18 bases between. The length of the CDR3 is 13 residues. CDR1 SGHVS and CDR2 FQNEAQ come from the germline V gene. The CDR3 reads CASSLQAYQGLFF. DNA of the CDR3: TGTGCCAGCAGCCTCCAGGCTTACCAGGGGCTGTTTTTT.

In its sample, this clonotype was seen a few times. This chain connects TRBV5-4 to TRBJ2-5; D may be TRBD1 (5 bases). This CDR3 comprises 14 residues. Germline V gene lookup returns CDR1 SGHNT and CDR2 YYREEE (reference sequence). V lost 0 bases and J 5 bases, leaving 11 bases between the germline ends. The CDR3 DNA follows: TGTGCCAGCAGCTTGGAGGGGTTCCGCGAGACCCAGTACTTC. Amino acid sequence: CASSLEGFRETQYF.